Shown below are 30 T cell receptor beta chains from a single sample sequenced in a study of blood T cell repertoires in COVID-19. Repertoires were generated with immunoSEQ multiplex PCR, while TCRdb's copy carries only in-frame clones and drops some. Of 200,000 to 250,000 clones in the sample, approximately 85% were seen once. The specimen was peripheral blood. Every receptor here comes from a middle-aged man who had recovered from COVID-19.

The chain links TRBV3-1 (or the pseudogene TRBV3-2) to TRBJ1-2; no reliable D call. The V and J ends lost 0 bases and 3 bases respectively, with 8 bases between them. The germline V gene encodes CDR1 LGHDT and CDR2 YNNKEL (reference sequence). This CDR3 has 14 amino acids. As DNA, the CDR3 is TGTGCCAGCAGCCAAGATGTGGCCTACTATGGCTACACCTTC. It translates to CASSQDVAYYGYTF.

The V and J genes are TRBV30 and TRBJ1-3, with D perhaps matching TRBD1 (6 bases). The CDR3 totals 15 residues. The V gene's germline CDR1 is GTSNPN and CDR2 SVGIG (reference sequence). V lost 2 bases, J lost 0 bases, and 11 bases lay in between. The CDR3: CAWSSGQSSGNTIYF. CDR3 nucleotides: TGTGCCTGGAGTTCTGGACAGAGCTCTGGAAACACCATATATTTT.

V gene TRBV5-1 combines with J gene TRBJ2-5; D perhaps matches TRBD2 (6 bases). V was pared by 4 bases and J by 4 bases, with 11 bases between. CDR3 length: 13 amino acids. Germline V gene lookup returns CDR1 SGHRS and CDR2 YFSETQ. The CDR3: CASSTTSLETQYF. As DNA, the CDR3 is TGCGCCAGCAGCACGACTAGTTTAGAGACCCAGTACTTC.

The CDR3 nucleotides read TGTGCCAGCAGCCCCCTCGGGACTAGTCGGGAGACCCAGTACTTC. Its protein product is CASSPLGTSRETQYF. The chain links TRBV9 to TRBJ2-5; 8 bases map to TRBD2. The CDR3 contains 15 residues. Germline CDR1 and CDR2: SGDLS and YYNGEE. With 4 bases clipped from V and 5 bases from J, the junction kept 10 bases outside the gene matches.

CDR3 in DNA: TGTGCCAGCAGTCCAATCCAGGGGCCCGTCTACTACGAGCAGTACTTC. It specifies CASSPIQGPVYYEQYF. The V and J genes are TRBV27 and TRBJ2-7; D might be TRBD1 (6 bases). Per the germline V gene, CDR1 is MNHEY and CDR2 is SMNVEV (reference sequence). CDR3 length: 16 amino acids. V was trimmed by 5 bases and J by 3 bases, leaving 20 bases between them.

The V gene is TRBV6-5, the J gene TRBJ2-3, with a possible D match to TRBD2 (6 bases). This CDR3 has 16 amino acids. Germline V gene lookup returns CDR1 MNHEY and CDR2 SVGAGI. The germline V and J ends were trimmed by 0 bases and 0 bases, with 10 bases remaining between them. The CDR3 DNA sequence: TGTGCCAGCAGTTACTCGCTAGCGACTAGCACAGATACGCAGTATTTT. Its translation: CASSYSLATSTDTQYF.

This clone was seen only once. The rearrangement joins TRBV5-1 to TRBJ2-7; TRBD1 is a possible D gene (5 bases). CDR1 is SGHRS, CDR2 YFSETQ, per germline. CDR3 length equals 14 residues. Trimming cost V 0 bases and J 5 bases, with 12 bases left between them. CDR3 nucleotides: TGCGCCAGCAGCTTGGCCTCTAAGGGGCACGAGCAGTACTTC. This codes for CASSLASKGHEQYF.

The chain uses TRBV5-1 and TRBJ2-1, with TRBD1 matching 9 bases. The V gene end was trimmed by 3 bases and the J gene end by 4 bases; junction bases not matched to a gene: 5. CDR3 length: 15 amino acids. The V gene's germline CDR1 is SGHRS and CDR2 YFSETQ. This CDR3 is CASSSRDRVYNEQFF. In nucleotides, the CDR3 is TGCGCCAGCAGCTCGCGGGACAGGGTATACAATGAGCAGTTCTTC.

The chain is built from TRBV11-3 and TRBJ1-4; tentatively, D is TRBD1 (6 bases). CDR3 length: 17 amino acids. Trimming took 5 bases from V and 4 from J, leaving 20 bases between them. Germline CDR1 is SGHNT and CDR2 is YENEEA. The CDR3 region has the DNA TGTGCCAGCAGCCTAGGACCTAAAACAGGGATTAATGAAAAACTGTTTTTT. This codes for CASSLGPKTGINEKLFF.

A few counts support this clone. CDR3 nucleotide sequence: TGTGCCAGCAGAGCCTTGGGTGGGGGGAATCAGCCCCAGCATTTT. Its translation is CASRALGGGNQPQHF. The chain has TRBV2 and TRBJ1-5; a weak D match, TRBD1 (5 bases). The CDR3 totals 15 residues. V was pared by 6 bases and J by 4 bases, with 16 bases between. Germline assignment: CDR1 SNHLY and CDR2 FYNNEI.

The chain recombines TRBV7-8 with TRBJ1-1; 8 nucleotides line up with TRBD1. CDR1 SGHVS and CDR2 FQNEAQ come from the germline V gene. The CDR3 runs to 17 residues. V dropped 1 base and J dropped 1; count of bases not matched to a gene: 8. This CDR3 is CASSLVGRGLSNTEAFF. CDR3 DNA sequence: TGTGCCAGCAGCTTAGTTGGCAGGGGGCTGTCGAACACTGAAGCTTTCTTT. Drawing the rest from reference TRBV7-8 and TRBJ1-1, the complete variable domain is GAGVSQSPRYKVAKRGQDVALRCDPISGHVSLFWYQQALGQGPEFLTYFQNEAQLDKSGLPSDRFFAERPEGSVSTLKIQRTQQEDSAVYLCASSLVGRGLSNTEAFFGQGTRLTVV.

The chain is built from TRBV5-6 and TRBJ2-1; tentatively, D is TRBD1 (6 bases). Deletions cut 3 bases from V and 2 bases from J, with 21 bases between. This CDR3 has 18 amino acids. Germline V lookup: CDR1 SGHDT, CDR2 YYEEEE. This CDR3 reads CASSWGLSRQGTYNEQFF. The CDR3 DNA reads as TGTGCCAGCAGCTGGGGTCTTAGTCGGCAGGGGACCTACAATGAGCAGTTCTTC.

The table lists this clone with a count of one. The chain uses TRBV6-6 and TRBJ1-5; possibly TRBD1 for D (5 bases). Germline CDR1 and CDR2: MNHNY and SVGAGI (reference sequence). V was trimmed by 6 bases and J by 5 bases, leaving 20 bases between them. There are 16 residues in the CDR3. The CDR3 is CASRRSGGAVHQPQHF. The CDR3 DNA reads TGTGCCAGCAGACGATCAGGAGGGGCCGTGCATCAGCCCCAGCATTTT.

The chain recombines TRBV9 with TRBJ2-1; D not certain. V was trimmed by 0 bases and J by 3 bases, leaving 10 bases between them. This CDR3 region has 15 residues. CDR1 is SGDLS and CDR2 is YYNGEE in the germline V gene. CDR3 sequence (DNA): TGTGCCAGCAGCGTAGGGCCGTCAGGCTACAATGAGCAGTTCTTC. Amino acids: CASSVGPSGYNEQFF.

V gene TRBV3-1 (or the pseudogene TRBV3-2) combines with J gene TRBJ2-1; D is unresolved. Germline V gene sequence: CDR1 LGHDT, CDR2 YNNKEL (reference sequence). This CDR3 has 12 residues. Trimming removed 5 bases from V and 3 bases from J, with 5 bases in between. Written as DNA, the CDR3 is TGTGCCAGCAGCTCACACTACAATGAGCAGTTCTTC. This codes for CASSSHYNEQFF.

The CDR3 coding sequence is TGTGCCAGCAGTCAATCGCTCAGGAATGAGCAGTTCTTC. This sequence encodes CASSQSLRNEQFF. This chain connects TRBV28 to TRBJ2-1; D is unclear. Trimming took off 5 bases at V and 7 bases at J, with 12 bases between the two ends. Germline CDR1 is MDHEN and CDR2 is SYDVKM. The CDR3 sequence is 13 residues long.

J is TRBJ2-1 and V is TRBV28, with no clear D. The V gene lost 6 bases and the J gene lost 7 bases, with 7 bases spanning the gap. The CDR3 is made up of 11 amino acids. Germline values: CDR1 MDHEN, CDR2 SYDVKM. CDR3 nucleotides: TGTGCCAGCAGCCACGGGAATGAGCAGTTCTTC. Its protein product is CASSHGNEQFF.

CDR3 sequence: CATSREQGSRTEAFF. The CDR3 coding sequence is TGTGCCACCAGCAGAGAACAGGGGTCGAGAACTGAAGCTTTCTTT. This chain connects TRBV15 to TRBJ1-1; 7 bases are shared with TRBD1. Germline V gene data show CDR1 as LNHNV and CDR2 as YYDKDF (reference sequence). The CDR3 extends over 15 amino acids. V lost 0 bases to trimming and J lost 5 bases; unmatched junction nucleotides: 6.

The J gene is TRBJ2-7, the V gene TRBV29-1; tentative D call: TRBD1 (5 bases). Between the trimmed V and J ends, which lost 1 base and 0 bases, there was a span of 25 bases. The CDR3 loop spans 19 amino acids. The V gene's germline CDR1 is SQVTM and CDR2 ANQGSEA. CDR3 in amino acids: CSVEALDIRVRTHSYEQYF. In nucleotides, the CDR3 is TGCAGCGTTGAAGCTTTGGACATTCGGGTTCGGACACACTCCTACGAGCAGTACTTC.

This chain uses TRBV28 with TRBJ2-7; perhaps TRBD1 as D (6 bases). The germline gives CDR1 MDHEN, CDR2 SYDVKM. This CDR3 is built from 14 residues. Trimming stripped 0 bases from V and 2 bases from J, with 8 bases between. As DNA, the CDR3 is TGTGCCAGCAGTTTATGGTACAGGGCCTACGAGCAGTACTTC. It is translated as CASSLWYRAYEQYF.

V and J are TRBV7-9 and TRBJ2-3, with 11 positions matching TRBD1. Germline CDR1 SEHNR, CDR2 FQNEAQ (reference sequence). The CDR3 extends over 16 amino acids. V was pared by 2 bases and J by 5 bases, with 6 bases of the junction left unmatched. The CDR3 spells CASSLRRGQGGDTQYF. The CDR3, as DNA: TGTGCCAGCAGCTTAAGGAGGGGACAGGGGGGAGATACGCAGTATTTT.

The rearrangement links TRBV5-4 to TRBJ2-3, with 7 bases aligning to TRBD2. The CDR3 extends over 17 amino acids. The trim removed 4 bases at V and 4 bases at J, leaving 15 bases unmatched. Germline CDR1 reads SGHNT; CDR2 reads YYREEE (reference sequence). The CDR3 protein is CASSLPSIGRRADTQYF. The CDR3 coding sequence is TGTGCCAGCAGCCTCCCGTCAATCGGGAGGAGAGCAGATACGCAGTATTTT.

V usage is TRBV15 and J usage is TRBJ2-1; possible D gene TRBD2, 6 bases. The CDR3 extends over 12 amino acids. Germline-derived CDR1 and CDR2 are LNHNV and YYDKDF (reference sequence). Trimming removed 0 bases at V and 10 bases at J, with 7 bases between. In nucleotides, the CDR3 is TGTGCCACCAGCAGAGAAGGGAGGGAGCAGTTCTTC. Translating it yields CATSREGREQFF.

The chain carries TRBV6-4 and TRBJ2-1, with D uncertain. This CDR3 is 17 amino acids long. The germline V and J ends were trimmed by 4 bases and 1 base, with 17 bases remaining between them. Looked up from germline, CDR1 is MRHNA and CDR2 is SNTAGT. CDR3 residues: CASSVIGSLSSYNEQFF. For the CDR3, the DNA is TGTGCCAGCAGTGTCATCGGGTCCCTCAGTTCCTACAATGAGCAGTTCTTC.

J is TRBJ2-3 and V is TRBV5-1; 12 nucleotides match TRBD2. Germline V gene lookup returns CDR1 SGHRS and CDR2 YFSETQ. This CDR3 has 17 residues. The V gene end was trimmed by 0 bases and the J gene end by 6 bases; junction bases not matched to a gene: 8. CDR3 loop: CASSLGSGLAGLDTQYF. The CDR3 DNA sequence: TGCGCCAGCAGCTTGGGGAGTGGACTAGCGGGACTTGATACGCAGTATTTT.

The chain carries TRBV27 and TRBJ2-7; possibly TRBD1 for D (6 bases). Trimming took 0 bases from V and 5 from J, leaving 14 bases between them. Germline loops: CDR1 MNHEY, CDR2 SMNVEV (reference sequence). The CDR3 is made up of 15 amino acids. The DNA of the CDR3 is TGTGCCAGCAGTTTATCATTACAGGGATCCCACGAGCAGTACTTC. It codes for CASSLSLQGSHEQYF.

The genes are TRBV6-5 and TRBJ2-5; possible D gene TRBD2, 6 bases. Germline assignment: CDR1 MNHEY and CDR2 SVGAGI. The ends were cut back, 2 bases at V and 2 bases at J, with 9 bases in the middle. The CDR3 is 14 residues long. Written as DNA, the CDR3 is TGTGCCAGCAGTTACGGACTACTACAAGAGACCCAGTACTTC. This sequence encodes CASSYGLLQETQYF.

The CDR3 sequence: CASSRTGEASNTEAFF. Here the CDR3 DNA reads TGCGCCAGCAGCCGGACGGGAGAGGCTTCGAACACTGAAGCTTTCTTT. The chain combines TRBV5-1 with TRBJ1-1; no clear D gene. CDR1 and CDR2 (germline): SGHRS, YFSETQ. The CDR3 spans 16 residues. V shed 4 bases and J shed 1 base, with 17 bases lying between them.

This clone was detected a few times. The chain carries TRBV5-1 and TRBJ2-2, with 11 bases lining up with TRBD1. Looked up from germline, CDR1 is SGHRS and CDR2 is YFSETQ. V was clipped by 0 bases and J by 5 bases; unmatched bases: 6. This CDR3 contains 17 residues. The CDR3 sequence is CASSLALGQGATGELFF. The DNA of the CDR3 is TGCGCCAGCAGCTTGGCCCTAGGACAGGGGGCGACCGGGGAGCTGTTTTTT.

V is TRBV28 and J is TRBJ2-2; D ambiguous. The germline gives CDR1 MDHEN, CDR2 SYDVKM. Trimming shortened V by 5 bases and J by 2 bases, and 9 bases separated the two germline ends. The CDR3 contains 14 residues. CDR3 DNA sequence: TGTGCCAGCAGTCTACCGCTAAACACCGGGGAGCTGTTTTTT. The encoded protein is CASSLPLNTGELFF.